Each of the 17 T cell receptor beta chains below was sequenced from the same sample in a study of cytomegalovirus exposure and HLA in healthy donors. 60 Vbeta and 13 Jbeta primers were used in PCR. Repertoires were generated with immunoSEQ multiplex PCR, while TCRdb's copy carries only in-frame clones and drops some. The sample table sets out under 200,000 clones. The specimen was PBMCs. Receptors originate from a man aged 30 to 45 in good health and CMV-seronegative.

The rearrangement joins TRBV19 to TRBJ1-1; 9 positions match TRBD1. V lost 2 bases and J lost 6; bases outside the gene matches: 4. CDR1 LNHDA and CDR2 SQIVND come from the germline V gene (reference sequence). This CDR3 comprises 14 residues. CDR3 nucleotides: TGTGCCAGTAGTATAAAGACAGGGGGTGCTGAAGCTTTCTTT. Its translation is CASSIKTGGAEAFF. Using reference TRBV19 and TRBJ1-1 for the parts outside the CDR3, the full variable domain is DGGITQSPKYLFRKEGQNVTLSCEQNLNHDAMYWYRQDPGQGLRLIYYSQIVNDFQKGDIAEGYSVSREKKESFPLTVTSAQKNPTAFYLCASSIKTGGAEAFFGQGTRLTVV.

The V call is TRBV10-3, the J call TRBJ2-7, with D perhaps TRBD2 (5 bases). The length of the CDR3 is 12 residues. Germline lookup yields CDR1 ENHRY and CDR2 SYGVKD. Between the trimmed V and J ends, which lost 10 bases and 2 bases, there was a span of 12 bases. The CDR3 sequence: CATRTETYEQYF. CDR3 coding DNA: TGTGCCACGCGGACTGAGACCTACGAGCAGTACTTC.

The chain uses TRBV6-1 and TRBJ1-1; D uncertain. Trimming removed 2 bases from V and 3 bases from J, with 10 bases in between. The CDR3 extends over 14 amino acids. CDR1 and CDR2 (germline): MNHNS, SASEGT. CDR3 residues: CASSENTADTEAFF. For the CDR3, the DNA is TGTGCCAGCAGTGAAAATACAGCAGACACTGAAGCTTTCTTT.

CDR3: CAWSVGQGNTEAFF. CDR3 nucleotides: TGTGCCTGGAGTGTAGGACAGGGGAACACTGAAGCTTTCTTT. The rearrangement uses TRBV30 and TRBJ1-1; 8 bases match TRBD1. Germline-derived CDR1 and CDR2 are GTSNPN and SVGIG (reference sequence). The CDR3 sequence is 14 residues long. V dropped 0 bases and J dropped 1; count of bases not matched to a gene: 1. The complete variable domain, with remaining parts taken from reference TRBV30 and TRBJ1-1, reads SQTIHQWPATLVQPVGSPLSLECTVEGTSNPNLYWYRQAAGRGLQLLFYSVGIGQISSEVPQNLSASRPQDRQFILSSKKLLLSDSGFYLCAWSVGQGNTEAFFGQGTRLTVV.

This chain links TRBV6-5 with TRBJ2-7; possible D gene TRBD2, 6 bases. Germline values: CDR1 MNHEY, CDR2 SVGAGI. V was shortened by 2 bases and J by 2 bases, with 13 bases between the two germline ends. The CDR3 loop spans 15 amino acids. In DNA, the CDR3 is TGTGCCAGCAGTTACAGGGCGGGGCAGACCTACGAGCAGTACTTC. Amino acids: CASSYRAGQTYEQYF.

The gene calls are TRBV30 and TRBJ1-1, with a tentative D call TRBD1 (5 bases). Germline CDR1 GTSNPN, CDR2 SVGIG (reference sequence). There are 14 residues in the CDR3. V was cut by 7 bases and J by 4 bases, with 19 bases left in between. This CDR3 is CASQGHRLTTEAFF. Written as DNA, the CDR3 is TGTGCCTCTCAGGGCCACCGGTTGACCACTGAAGCTTTCTTT.

The chain couples TRBV20-1 to TRBJ2-5; D is ambiguous. Trimming removed 8 bases at V and 7 bases at J, with 11 bases between. CDR1 and CDR2 (germline): DFQATT, SNEGSKA (reference sequence). The CDR3 totals 10 residues. The CDR3 nucleotides read TGCAGTCCATCTGTAGCGACCCAGTACTTC. Translated, it gives CSPSVATQYF.

The genes are TRBV9 and TRBJ1-1; 7 bases map to TRBD1. The CDR3 is 15 amino acids. Germline V gene sequence: CDR1 SGDLS, CDR2 YYNGEE. Trimming at V came to 4 bases and at J to 6 bases, leaving 12 bases not matched to a gene. The CDR3 coding sequence is TGTGCCAGCAGCACGGATTCGAGGGGGCCCCCTGAAGCTTTCTTT. Amino acids: CASSTDSRGPPEAFF.

The genes are TRBV29-1 and TRBJ2-5; 7 bases agree with TRBD2. The CDR3 extends over 17 amino acids. Trimming at V came to 2 bases and at J to 3 bases, leaving 15 bases not matched to a gene. Germline CDR1 and CDR2: SQVTM and ANQGSEA. The CDR3 region has the DNA TGCAGCGTTGAATCGCCCACACGGGACTATAATAAAGAGACCCAGTACTTC. Translating gives CSVESPTRDYNKETQYF.

This chain joins TRBV10-3 and TRBJ2-2; D is perhaps TRBD1 (6 bases). V was pared by 4 bases and J by 1 base, with 16 bases between. The CDR3 runs 17 residues. The germline gives CDR1 ENHRY, CDR2 SYGVKD. Written as DNA, the CDR3 is TGTGCCATCAGTGGAACAGGGCACCTCTTGAACACCGGGGAGCTGTTTTTT. Translated, it gives CAISGTGHLLNTGELFF.

This chain connects TRBV10-3 to TRBJ2-7, with unresolved D. The CDR3 is 13 residues long. With 2 bases removed from V and 9 bases from J, the gap between germline ends came to 14 bases. Germline lookup yields CDR1 ENHRY and CDR2 SYGVKD. The CDR3 region has the DNA TGTGCCATCAGTGAGCCCGGTCTGACGGGGCAGTACTTC. It is translated as CAISEPGLTGQYF.

The chain is built from TRBV28 and TRBJ2-1; TRBD2 aligns across 7 bases. The J segment lost 6 bases and the V segment lost 7 bases, leaving 12 bases of the junction unmatched. There are 15 residues in the CDR3. Germline V gene data show CDR1 as MDHEN and CDR2 as SYDVKM. The CDR3 here is CASTQGTNVGNEQFF. DNA of the CDR3: TGTGCCAGCACCCAAGGGACTAACGTAGGCAATGAGCAGTTCTTC.

As DNA, the CDR3 is TGTGCCAGCACCACAGGGGGCGAAGGAAACACCATATATTTT. Amino acids: CASTTGGEGNTIYF. This chain uses TRBV28 with TRBJ1-3; 9 nucleotides match TRBD1. The CDR3 covers 14 residues. Germline V gives CDR1 MDHEN, CDR2 SYDVKM. The ends lost 7 bases at V and 4 bases at J; junction bases unmatched: 5. The full variable domain, completed using reference TRBV28 and TRBJ1-3, is DVKVTQSSRYLVKRTGEKVFLECVQDMDHENMFWYRQDPGLGLRLIYFSYDVKMKEKGDIPEGYSVSREKKERFSLILESASTNQTSMYLCASTTGGEGNTIYFGEGSWLTVV.

This chain connects TRBV5-4 to TRBJ2-7; TRBD2 aligns across 11 bases. The CDR3 has 15 residues. CDR1 SGHNT and CDR2 YYREEE come from the germline V gene (reference sequence). Losses at the gene ends were 3 bases for V and 2 bases for J; bases not matched to a gene: 4. DNA for the CDR3: TGTGCCAGCAGCTGGGGGACTAGCGGTACCTACGAGCAGTACTTC. As protein: CASSWGTSGTYEQYF.

The genes are TRBV4-1 and TRBJ2-5; possibly TRBD1 for D (6 bases). The CDR3 consists of 14 residues. Trimming removed 3 bases from V and 3 bases from J, with 11 bases in between. From germline, CDR1 is MGHRA and CDR2 YSYEKL. For the CDR3, the DNA is TGCGCCAGCAGCCAGACAGGAATAAAAGAGACCCAGTACTTC. Amino acid sequence: CASSQTGIKETQYF.

The chain combines TRBV10-2 with TRBJ1-5; 7 bases agree with TRBD1. The germline V gene has CDR1 WSHSY and CDR2 SAAADI. Unmatched junction bases numbered 7, after V lost 9 bases and J lost 2 bases. The CDR3 length is 14 residues. The CDR3 nucleotides read TGCGCCAGTCAAACAGGGGCAGGCAATCAGCCCCAGCATTTT. Protein product: CASQTGAGNQPQHF.

This sequence joins TRBV6-1 and TRBJ1-2; no clear D gene. Per germline, CDR1 MNHNS and CDR2 SASEGT. CDR3 length: 12 amino acids. The ends were cut back, 3 bases at V and 0 bases at J, with 2 bases in the middle. In nucleotides, the CDR3 is TGTGCCAGCAGTGACACTAACTATGGCTACACCTTC. Protein product: CASSDTNYGYTF.